This TCR beta chain appears in the sequencing data of a study of cytomegalovirus exposure and HLA in healthy donors. The method was immunoSEQ multiplex PCR; TCRdb's version includes in-frame clones alone and lacks a portion of them. In the table there are roughly 300,000 clones, 87% of which are singletons. The CDR3 is made up of 15 amino acids. The germline CDR1 and CDR2 sequences are MGHRA and YSYEKL. V was pared by 0 bases and J by 0 bases, with 6 bases between. Sample: PBMCs. The chain links TRBV4-1 to TRBJ2-4, with D hard to call. The clonotype was recovered from a young woman in good health and CMV-seropositive. The CDR3 here is CASSQDDLAKNIQYF. CDR3 sequence (DNA): TGCGCCAGCAGCCAAGATGATCTAGCCAAAAACATTCAGTACTTC.